This TCR beta chain was captured in a study of early T cells in non-severe SARS-CoV-2 infection (dated by TCRdb to the early 2020s). Broadly, across the study: Because TCR sequencing was done on bulk RNA from unsorted whole blood, the alpha and beta chains could not be paired. Summary of the overall study and its limitations: Matching against VDJdb was skewed toward anti-spike CD8 responses, likely underestimated virus-specific expansions, and missed private and CD4 specificities.

Library creation used 5' RACE. Sequencing was carried out with a NextSeq 500. To correct for sequencing error and PCR bias, the TCR library protocol tagged individual cDNA molecules with unique molecular identifiers. TCR alpha and beta chains were both sequenced, and the abundances of alpha and beta sequences in each sample were closely correlated with each other. Per the original workflow: Decombinator V4 was used to annotate TCR sequences for V gene, J gene and CDR3. TCRs were defined as expanded if a significant change between any two time points was detected under a Poisson model with p below 0.0001. TCR abundances were normalised to the total number of TCRs sequenced per sample and were expressed as counts per million. TRAV1-2 paired with TRAJ12, TRAJ20 or TRAJ33 defined MAIT TCRs, while TRAV10 paired with TRAJ18 defined iNKT TCRs. VDJdb, accessed 1 November 2021, was searched for CMV, EBV and SARS-CoV-2 annotated TCRs, with TCRs annotated for multiple antigens excluded. TCRdb ran its own pipeline on the public reads, namely fastp trimming at Q25 and MiXCR clone calling, and kept in-frame beta chains. Under each unique CDR3 protein, matching rows form one entry showing the most common genes and DNA. The V and J calls reflect TCRdb's pipeline rather than the authors' work. The sample records around 81,000 distinct CDR3 sequences, 14% of which are singletons. The top ten clonotypes cover approximately 9.9% of the sample.

A case-control design nested within a healthcare worker cohort in London, UK, was used, with weekly nasopharyngeal swab PCR tests and blood sampling performed. Healthcare workers were enrolled in the week of the UK lockdown, from 23 to 31 March 2020, and were followed every week for up to roughly 15 weeks. The sample holds a few counts of this clonotype. Its cognate antigen has yet to be identified. One base away there is no much larger clone; base qualities are not given. V is cut by 1 base and J by 5 bases, and the space between the germline ends is 15 bases. The germline V gene yields SGDLS for CDR1 and YYNGEE for CDR2. From cysteine to phenylalanine, the CDR3 is 15 amino acids long. Solely the CDR3 DNA is kept, with 45 bases framed from the first base.

The rearranged segments are TRBV9 and TRBJ1-1, and perhaps TRBD1 as D gene, on 5 matching bases. The receptor was derived from an adult who was a healthcare worker with PCR-confirmed SARS-CoV-2 infection or an uninfected control (not recorded which). Material: whole blood. The CDR3 region reads CASSVIGTAGTEAFF. Here is the DNA: TGTGCCAGCAGCGTAATAGGGACGGCTGGGACTGAAGCTTTCTTT.